A selection of T cell receptor beta chains follows, all from one sample in a study of beta chain features in type 1 diabetes. Repertoires were generated with immunoSEQ multiplex PCR, while TCRdb's copy carries only in-frame clones and drops some. The sample has hundreds of thousands of clones; 9.5% to 12% are singletons. Sequencing was carried out using naive CD4+ T cells from blood. Receptors were obtained from a woman aged 18-35 years in good health. The CDR3 runs from the conserved cysteine through the conserved F or W. Fields, in order: clone size, J gene, V gene, D gene, CDR3 DNA, CDR3 protein. D genes are given only for firm matches. Part of the rows lack a size; the others show once, few, many or a class for expanded clones.

clone_size: many
j_call: TRBJ1-2
v_call: TRBV30
d_call: -
cdr3_nt: TGTGCCTGGAGTGTCGACAGCTTCTATGGCTACACCTTC
cdr3_aa: CAWSVDSFYGYTF

clone_size: few
j_call: TRBJ2-2
v_call: TRBV7-9
d_call: TRBD1
cdr3_nt: TGTGCCAGCAGCTCAACAGGGGGGAACACCGGGGAGCTGTTTTTT
cdr3_aa: CASSSTGGNTGELFF

clone_size: few
j_call: TRBJ2-2
v_call: TRBV5-1
d_call: -
cdr3_nt: TGCGCCAGTTCCCGTGCGGCGAACTTAAACACCGGGGAGCTGTTTTTT
cdr3_aa: CASSRAANLNTGELFF

clone_size: few
j_call: TRBJ2-3
v_call: TRBV7-2
d_call: TRBD2
cdr3_nt: TGTGCCAGCAGCTTAGGAGCTAGCGGGCAAACGCAGTATTTT
cdr3_aa: CASSLGASGQTQYF

clone_size: -
j_call: TRBJ2-7
v_call: TRBV29-1
d_call: TRBD1
cdr3_nt: TGCAGCACAGTCCGGGACAGGGGCCACGAGCAGTACTTC
cdr3_aa: CSTVRDRGHEQYF

clone_size: few
j_call: TRBJ2-5
v_call: TRBV6-1
d_call: -
cdr3_nt: TGTGCCAGCACGCGGGGCAGAGAGACCCAGTACTTC
cdr3_aa: CASTRGRETQYF

clone_size: few
j_call: TRBJ2-1
v_call: TRBV4-3
d_call: TRBD2
cdr3_nt: TGCGCCAGCAGCCAAGCACCAATAGCGGGGGGAAACAATGAGCAGTTCTTC
cdr3_aa: CASSQAPIAGGNNEQFF

clone_size: -
j_call: TRBJ1-2
v_call: TRBV18
d_call: -
cdr3_nt: TGTGCCAGCTCACCACCGACACCAAGCGGCTACACCTTC
cdr3_aa: CASSPPTPSGYTF

clone_size: -
j_call: TRBJ2-1
v_call: TRBV7-3
d_call: -
cdr3_nt: TGTGCCAGCAGCTTAAGGGCCACCAGCTCCTACAATGAGCAGTTCTTC
cdr3_aa: CASSLRATSSYNEQFF

clone_size: -
j_call: TRBJ2-5
v_call: TRBV5-7
d_call: -
cdr3_nt: TGTGCCAGCAGCTTGTCGAGTAGCCCTCAAGAGACCCAGTACTTC
cdr3_aa: CASSLSSSPQETQYF